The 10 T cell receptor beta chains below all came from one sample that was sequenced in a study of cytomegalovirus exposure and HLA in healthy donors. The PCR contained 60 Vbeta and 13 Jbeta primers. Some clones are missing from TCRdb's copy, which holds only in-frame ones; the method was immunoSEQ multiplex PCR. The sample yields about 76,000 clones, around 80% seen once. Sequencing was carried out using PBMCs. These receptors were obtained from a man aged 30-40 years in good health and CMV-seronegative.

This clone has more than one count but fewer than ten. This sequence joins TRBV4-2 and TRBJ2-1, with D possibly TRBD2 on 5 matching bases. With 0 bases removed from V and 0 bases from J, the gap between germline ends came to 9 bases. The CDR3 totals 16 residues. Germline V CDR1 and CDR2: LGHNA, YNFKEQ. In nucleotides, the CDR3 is TGTGCCAGCAGCCAAGATATAGGACTCTCCTACAATGAGCAGTTCTTC. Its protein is CASSQDIGLSYNEQFF.

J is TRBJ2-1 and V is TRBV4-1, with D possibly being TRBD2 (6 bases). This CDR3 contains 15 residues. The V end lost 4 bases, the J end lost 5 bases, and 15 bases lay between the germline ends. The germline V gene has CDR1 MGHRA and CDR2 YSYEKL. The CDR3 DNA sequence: TGCGCCAGCAGCCCGCACGCGGGGTTTAACAATGAGCAGTTCTTC. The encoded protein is CASSPHAGFNNEQFF.

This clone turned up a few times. The CDR3 sequence: CASSYSTGSGNTIYF. In nucleotides, the CDR3 is TGTGCCAGCAGTTACTCGACGGGCTCTGGAAACACCATATATTTT. The chain recombines TRBV6-5 with TRBJ1-3; D unresolved. The CDR3 is 15 residues long. Germline V CDR1 and CDR2: MNHEY, SVGAGI. Between the trimmed V and J ends, which lost 0 bases and 0 bases, there was a span of 6 bases.

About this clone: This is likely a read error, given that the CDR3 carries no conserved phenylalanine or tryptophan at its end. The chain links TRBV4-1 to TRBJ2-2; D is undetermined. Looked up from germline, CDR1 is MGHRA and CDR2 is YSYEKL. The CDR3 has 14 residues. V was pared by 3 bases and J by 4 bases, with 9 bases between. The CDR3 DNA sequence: TGCGCCAGCAGCCATATACAGAGCACCGGGGAGCTGTTTTCT. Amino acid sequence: CASSHIQSTGELFS.

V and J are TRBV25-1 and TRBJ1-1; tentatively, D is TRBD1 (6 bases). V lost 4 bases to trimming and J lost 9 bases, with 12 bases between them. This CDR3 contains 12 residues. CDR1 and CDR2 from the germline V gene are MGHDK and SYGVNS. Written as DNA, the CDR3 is TGTGCCAGCAGTGCTACAGGGAACCAAGCTTTCTTT. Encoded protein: CASSATGNQAFF.

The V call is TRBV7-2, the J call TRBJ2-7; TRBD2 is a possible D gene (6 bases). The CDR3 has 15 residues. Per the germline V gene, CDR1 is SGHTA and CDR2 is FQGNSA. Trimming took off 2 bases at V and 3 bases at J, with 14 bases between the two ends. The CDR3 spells CASSLTGGASYEQYF. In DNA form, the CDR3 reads TGTGCCAGCAGCTTAACTGGCGGGGCAAGCTACGAGCAGTACTTC.

As DNA, the CDR3 is TGTGCCAGCAGCTTTATCCGGGACAGGGCCCCTGAAGCTTTCTTT. It codes for CASSFIRDRAPEAFF. The chain joins TRBV11-2 to TRBJ1-1, with TRBD1 matching 9 bases. The V and J ends lost 3 bases and 6 bases, in that order; junction bases with no gene match: 8. CDR1 and CDR2 from the germline V gene are SGHAT and FQNNGV. The CDR3 has 15 residues. Full variable domain (rest looked up from reference TRBV11-2 and TRBJ1-1): EAGVAQSPRYKIIEKRQSVAFWCNPISGHATLYWYQQILGQGPKLLIQFQNNGVVDDSQLPKDRFSAERLKGVDSTLKIQPAKLEDSAVYLCASSFIRDRAPEAFFGQGTRLTVV.

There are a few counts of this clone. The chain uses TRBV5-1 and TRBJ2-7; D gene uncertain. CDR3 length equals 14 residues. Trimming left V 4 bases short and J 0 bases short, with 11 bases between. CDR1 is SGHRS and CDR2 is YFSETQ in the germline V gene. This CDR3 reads CASSAETASYEQYF. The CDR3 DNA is TGCGCCAGCAGCGCAGAAACAGCCTCCTACGAGCAGTACTTC.

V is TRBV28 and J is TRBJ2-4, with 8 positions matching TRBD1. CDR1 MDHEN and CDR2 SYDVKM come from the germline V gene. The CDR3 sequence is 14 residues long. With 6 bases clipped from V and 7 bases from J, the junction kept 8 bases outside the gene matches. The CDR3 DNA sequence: TGTGCCAGCAGATTTACTGGGACAGGCAACATTCAGTACTTC. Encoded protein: CASRFTGTGNIQYF.

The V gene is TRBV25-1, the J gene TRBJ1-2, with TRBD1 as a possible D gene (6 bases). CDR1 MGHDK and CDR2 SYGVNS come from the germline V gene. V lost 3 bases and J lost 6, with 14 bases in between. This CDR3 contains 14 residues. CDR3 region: CASSDSGQTDGYTF. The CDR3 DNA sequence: TGTGCCAGCAGTGATTCCGGACAGACGGATGGCTACACCTTC.